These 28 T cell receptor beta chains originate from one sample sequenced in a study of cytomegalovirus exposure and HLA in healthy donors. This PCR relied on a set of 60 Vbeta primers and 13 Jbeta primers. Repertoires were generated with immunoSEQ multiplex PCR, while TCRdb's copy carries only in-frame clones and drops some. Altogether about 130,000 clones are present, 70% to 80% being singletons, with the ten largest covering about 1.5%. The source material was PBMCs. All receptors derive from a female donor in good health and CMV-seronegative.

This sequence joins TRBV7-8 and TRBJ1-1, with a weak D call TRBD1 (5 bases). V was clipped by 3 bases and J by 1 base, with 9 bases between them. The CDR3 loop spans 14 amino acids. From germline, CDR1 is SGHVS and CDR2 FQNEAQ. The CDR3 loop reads CASSLGLQNTEAFF. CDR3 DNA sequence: TGTGCCAGCAGCTTGGGACTTCAGAACACTGAAGCTTTCTTT.

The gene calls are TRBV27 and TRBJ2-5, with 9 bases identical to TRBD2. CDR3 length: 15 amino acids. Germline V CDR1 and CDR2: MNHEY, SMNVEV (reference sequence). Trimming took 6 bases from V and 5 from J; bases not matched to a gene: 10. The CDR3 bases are TGTGCCAGCAGCCCAGCGGGAGGCCTGGGGGAGACCCAGTACTTC. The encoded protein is CASSPAGGLGETQYF.

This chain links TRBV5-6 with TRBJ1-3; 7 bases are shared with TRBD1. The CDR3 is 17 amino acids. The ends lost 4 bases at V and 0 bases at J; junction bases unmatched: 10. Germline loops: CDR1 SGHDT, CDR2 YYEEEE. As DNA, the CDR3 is TGTGCCAGCAGCCCACCCGGGACAGTGAGCTCTGGAAACACCATATATTTT. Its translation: CASSPPGTVSSGNTIYF.

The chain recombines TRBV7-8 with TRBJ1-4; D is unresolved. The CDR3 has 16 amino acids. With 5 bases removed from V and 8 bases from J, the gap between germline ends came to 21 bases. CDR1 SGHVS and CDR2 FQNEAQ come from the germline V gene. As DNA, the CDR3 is TGTGCCAGCAGCCTGAAACGGAGCAGCCTACGGGAAAAACTGTTTTTT. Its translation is CASSLKRSSLREKLFF.

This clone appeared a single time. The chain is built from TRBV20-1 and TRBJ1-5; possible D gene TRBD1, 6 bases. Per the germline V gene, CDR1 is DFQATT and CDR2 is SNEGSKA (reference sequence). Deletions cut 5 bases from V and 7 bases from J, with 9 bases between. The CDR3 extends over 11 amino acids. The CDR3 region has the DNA TGCAGTGCTCGAAGGGGGCAGCCCCAGCATTTT. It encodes CSARRGQPQHF.

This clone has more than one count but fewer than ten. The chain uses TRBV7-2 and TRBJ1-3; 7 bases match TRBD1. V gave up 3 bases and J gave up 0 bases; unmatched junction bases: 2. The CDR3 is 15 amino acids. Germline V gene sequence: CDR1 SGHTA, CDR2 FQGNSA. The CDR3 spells CASSFRQGSGNTIYF. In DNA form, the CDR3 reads TGTGCCAGCAGCTTCAGACAGGGCTCTGGAAACACCATATATTTT. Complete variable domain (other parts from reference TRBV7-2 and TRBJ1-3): GAGVSQSPSNKVTEKGKDVELRCDPISGHTALYWYRQSLGQGLEFLIYFQGNSAPDKSGLPSDRFSAERTGGSVSTLTIQRTQQEDSAVYLCASSFRQGSGNTIYFGEGSWLTVV.

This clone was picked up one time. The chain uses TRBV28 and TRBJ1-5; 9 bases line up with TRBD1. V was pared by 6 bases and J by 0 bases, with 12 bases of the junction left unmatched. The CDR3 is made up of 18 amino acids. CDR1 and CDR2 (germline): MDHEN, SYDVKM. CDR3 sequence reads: CASRSPGQGPLSNQPQHF. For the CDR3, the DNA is TGTGCCAGCAGATCGCCGGGACAGGGCCCCCTTAGCAATCAGCCCCAGCATTTT.

The CDR3 DNA reads TGTGCCAGCAGCTTGCCCGAAGAACGGGCCCAGTACTTC. It translates to CASSLPEERAQYF. The chain combines TRBV5-4 with TRBJ2-5; unclear D gene. The V gene lost 1 base and the J gene lost 9 bases, with 13 bases spanning the gap. The CDR3 extends over 13 amino acids. Germline V gives CDR1 SGHNT, CDR2 YYREEE (reference sequence).

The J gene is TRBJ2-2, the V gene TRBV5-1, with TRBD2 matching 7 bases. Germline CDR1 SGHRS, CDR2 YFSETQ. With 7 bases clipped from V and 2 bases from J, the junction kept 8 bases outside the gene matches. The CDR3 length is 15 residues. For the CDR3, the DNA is TGCGCCAGCGCGACGCTAGCGGTTAACACCGGGGAGCTGTTTTTT. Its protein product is CASATLAVNTGELFF.

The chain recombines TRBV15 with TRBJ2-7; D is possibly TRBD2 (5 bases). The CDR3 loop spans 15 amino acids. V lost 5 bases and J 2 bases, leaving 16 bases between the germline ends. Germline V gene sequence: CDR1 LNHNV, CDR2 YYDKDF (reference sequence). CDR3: CATSSRRTGAYEQYF. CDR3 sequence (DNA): TGTGCCACCAGCTCCCGTCGGACTGGTGCCTACGAGCAGTACTTC.

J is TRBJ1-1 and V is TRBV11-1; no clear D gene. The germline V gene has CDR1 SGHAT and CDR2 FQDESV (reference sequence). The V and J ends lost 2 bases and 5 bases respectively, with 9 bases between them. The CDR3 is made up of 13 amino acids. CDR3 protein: CASSLTGMTEAFF. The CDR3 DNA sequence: TGTGCCAGCAGCTTAACTGGTATGACTGAAGCTTTCTTT.

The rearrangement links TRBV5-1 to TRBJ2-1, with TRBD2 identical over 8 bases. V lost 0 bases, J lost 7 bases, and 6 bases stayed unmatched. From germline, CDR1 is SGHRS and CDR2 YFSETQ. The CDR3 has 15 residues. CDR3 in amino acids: CASSLGAGVKNEQFF. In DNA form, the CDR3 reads TGCGCCAGCAGCTTGGGAGCGGGAGTTAAGAATGAGCAGTTCTTC.

CDR3 residues: CSVEDLSYGYTF. In DNA form, the CDR3 reads TGCAGCGTTGAAGATCTGAGCTATGGCTACACCTTC. The chain couples TRBV29-1 to TRBJ1-2, with unresolved D. The CDR3 loop spans 12 amino acids. Trimming stripped 0 bases from V and 4 bases from J, with 6 bases between. Germline CDR1 and CDR2: SQVTM and ANQGSEA.

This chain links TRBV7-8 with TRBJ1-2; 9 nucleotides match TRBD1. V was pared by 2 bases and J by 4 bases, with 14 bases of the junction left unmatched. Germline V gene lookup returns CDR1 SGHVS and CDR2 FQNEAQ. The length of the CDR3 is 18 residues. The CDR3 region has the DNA TGTGCCAGCAGCTTAAGGCGCTCGGGACAGGGTGTTGGCTATGGCTACACCTTC. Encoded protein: CASSLRRSGQGVGYGYTF. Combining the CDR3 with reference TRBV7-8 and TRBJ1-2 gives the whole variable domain GAGVSQSPRYKVAKRGQDVALRCDPISGHVSLFWYQQALGQGPEFLTYFQNEAQLDKSGLPSDRFFAERPEGSVSTLKIQRTQQEDSAVYLCASSLRRSGQGVGYGYTFGSGTRLTVV.

In DNA, the CDR3 is TGTGCCAGCAGCAATGGCCCTAGCGGGAGAACGGGTGAGCAGTTCTTC. Its translation: CASSNGPSGRTGEQFF. V gene TRBV7-2 combines with J gene TRBJ2-1; 10 bases fit TRBD2. The CDR3 has 16 residues. The V segment lost 5 bases and the J segment 9 bases; nucleotides outside the gene matches: 13. In germline, CDR1 is SGHTA, CDR2 FQGNSA.

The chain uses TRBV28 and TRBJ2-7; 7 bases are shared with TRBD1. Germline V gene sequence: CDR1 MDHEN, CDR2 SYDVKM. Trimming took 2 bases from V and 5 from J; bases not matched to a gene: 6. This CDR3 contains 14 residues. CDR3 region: CASSLRYRGDEQYF. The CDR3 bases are TGTGCCAGCAGTTTAAGGTACAGGGGCGACGAGCAGTACTTC.

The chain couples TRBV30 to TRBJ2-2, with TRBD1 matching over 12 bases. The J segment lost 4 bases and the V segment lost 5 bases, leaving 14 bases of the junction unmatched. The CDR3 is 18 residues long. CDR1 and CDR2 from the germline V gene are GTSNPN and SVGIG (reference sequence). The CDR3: CAWERGTGGAVSTGELFF. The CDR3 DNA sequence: TGTGCCTGGGAGCGTGGGACAGGGGGCGCAGTAAGCACCGGGGAGCTGTTTTTT. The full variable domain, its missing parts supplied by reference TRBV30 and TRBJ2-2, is SQTIHQWPATLVQPVGSPLSLECTVEGTSNPNLYWYRQAAGRGLQLLFYSVGIGQISSEVPQNLSASRPQDRQFILSSKKLLLSDSGFYLCAWERGTGGAVSTGELFFGEGSRLTVL.

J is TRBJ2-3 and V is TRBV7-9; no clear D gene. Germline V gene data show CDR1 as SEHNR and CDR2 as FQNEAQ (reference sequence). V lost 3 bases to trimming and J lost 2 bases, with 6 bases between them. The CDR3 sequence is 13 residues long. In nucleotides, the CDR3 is TGTGCCAGCAGCTTCCACTCCACAGATACGCAGTATTTT. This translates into CASSFHSTDTQYF.

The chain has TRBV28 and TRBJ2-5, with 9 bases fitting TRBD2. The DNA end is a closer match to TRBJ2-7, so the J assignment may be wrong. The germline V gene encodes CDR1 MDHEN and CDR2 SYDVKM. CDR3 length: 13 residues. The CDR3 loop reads CASSLAGGGEQYF. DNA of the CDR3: TGTGCCAGCAGTTTGGCGGGAGGGGGCGAGCAGTACTTC.

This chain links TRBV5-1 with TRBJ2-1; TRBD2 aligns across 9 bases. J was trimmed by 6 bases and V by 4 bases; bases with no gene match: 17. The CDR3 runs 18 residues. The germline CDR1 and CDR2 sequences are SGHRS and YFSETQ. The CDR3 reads CASSPRGSGRYLSNEQFF. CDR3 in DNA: TGCGCCAGCAGCCCTCGGGGGAGCGGGAGGTATCTCAGCAATGAGCAGTTCTTC.

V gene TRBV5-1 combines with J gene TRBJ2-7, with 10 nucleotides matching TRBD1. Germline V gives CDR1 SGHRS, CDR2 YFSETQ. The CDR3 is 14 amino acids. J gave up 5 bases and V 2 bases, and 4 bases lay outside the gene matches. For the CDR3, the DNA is TGCGCCAGCAGCTTCTGGGACAGGGGCCACGAGCAGTACTTC. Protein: CASSFWDRGHEQYF.

CDR3 sequence: CASTRDSHSGNTIYF. The DNA of the CDR3 is TGTGCCAGCACTAGGGACTCTCACTCTGGAAACACCATATATTTT. V usage is TRBV5-4 and J usage is TRBJ1-3, with TRBD1 as a possible D gene (5 bases). Germline V CDR1 and CDR2: SGHNT, YYREEE (reference sequence). The CDR3 runs to 15 residues. With 6 bases removed from V and 0 bases from J, the gap between germline ends came to 13 bases.

CDR3 region: CATSGGKGDGNTIYF. The CDR3 DNA reads TGTGCCACCAGCGGGGGGAAGGGTGATGGAAACACCATATATTTT. The J gene is TRBJ1-3, the V gene TRBV15; weak D call: TRBD1 (5 bases). CDR3 length: 15 residues. The germline gives CDR1 LNHNV, CDR2 YYDKDF (reference sequence). Trimming stripped 5 bases from V and 3 bases from J, with 14 bases between.

In DNA form, the CDR3 reads TGTGCCAGCAGTTTAGCGGGAGGTTCCACCGGGGAGCTGTTTTTT. Residues: CASSLAGGSTGELFF. The chain couples TRBV6-5 to TRBJ2-2; 10 positions match TRBD2. Germline-derived CDR1 and CDR2 are MNHEY and SVGAGI. With V trimmed by 4 bases and J by 4 bases, 3 bases remained unmatched. The CDR3 is 15 residues long.

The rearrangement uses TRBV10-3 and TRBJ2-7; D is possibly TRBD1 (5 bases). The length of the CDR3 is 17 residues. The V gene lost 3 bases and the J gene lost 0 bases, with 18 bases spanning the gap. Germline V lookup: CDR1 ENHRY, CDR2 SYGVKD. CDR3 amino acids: CAISDLGASQSSYEQYF. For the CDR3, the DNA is TGTGCCATCAGTGATCTTGGGGCCAGCCAGAGCTCCTACGAGCAGTACTTC.

CDR3 coding DNA: TGCAGTGCTAGAACAGGGCGCGAGCAGTTCTTC. Its protein product is CSARTGREQFF. J is TRBJ2-1 and V is TRBV20-1; the D gene is possibly TRBD1 (6 bases). The germline V gene has CDR1 DFQATT and CDR2 SNEGSKA (reference sequence). The V end was cut by 2 bases, the J end by 10 bases, with 9 bases between. CDR3 length: 11 residues.

The CDR3 DNA is TGCAGTGCTAGCAGGGACTATGGCTACACCTTC. Translating gives CSASRDYGYTF. V gene TRBV20-1 combines with J gene TRBJ1-2, with D maybe TRBD1 (5 bases). The length of the CDR3 is 11 residues. V gave up 3 bases and J gave up 3 bases, with 5 bases separating them. Germline V CDR1 and CDR2: DFQATT, SNEGSKA (reference sequence).

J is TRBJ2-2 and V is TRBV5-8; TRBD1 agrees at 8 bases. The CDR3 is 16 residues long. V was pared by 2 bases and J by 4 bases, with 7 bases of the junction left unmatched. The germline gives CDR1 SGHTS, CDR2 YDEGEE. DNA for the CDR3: TGTGCCAGCAGCTTCCAGGGGGCGGTGGTCACCGGGGAGCTGTTTTTT. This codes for CASSFQGAVVTGELFF.